This T cell receptor beta chain was recorded in a study of shared clonotypes between healthy human individuals. General study results and limits: The researchers took only blood, and tissue repertoires probably look different.

The study enrolled healthy HIV-negative adults without recent acute infections or vaccinations as donors. This table comes from immunoSEQ multiplex PCR, and its TCRdb copy is limited to in-frame clones, with some not included. The sample consists of millions of clones, about 92% of them appearing once. In germline, CDR1 is KGHSH, CDR2 LQKENI. Losses at the gene ends were 2 bases for V and 0 bases for J; bases not matched to a gene: 5. This CDR3 is 16 amino acids long. Comments on this clone: Its specificity is not known.

The chain recombines TRBV18 with TRBJ2-3, with TRBD2 matching over 7 bases. The source material was naive CD4+ T cells from PBMCs. Subset specified: CD45RA+ positively selected. The clonotype comes from a man aged 18 to 30 in good health. Some clones in this sample may be carry-over from other donors' samples. In nucleotides, the CDR3 is TGTGCCAGCTCACCATTCCTAGCGGACAGCACAGATACGCAGTATTTT. This sequence encodes CASSPFLADSTDTQYF.